This TCR beta chain was profiled in a study of blood T cell repertoires in COVID-19. Study overall: T cells, B-cell-depleted T cells, or PBMCs provided the cDNA or gDNA that served as material.

In the source study's methods: Reference gene primer amplification in the assay estimated nucleated cell counts. Profiled with immunoSEQ multiplex PCR; TCRdb holds only in-frame clones, not every one. The V and J calls and clone size were taken over from that table, and D and trimming were inferred from the DNA. This sample has about 44,000 clones, with around 90% found just once. The CDR3 sequence is 18 residues long. V was pared by 5 bases and J by 2 bases, with 15 bases of the junction left unmatched. Germline V CDR1 and CDR2: SGHAT, FQNNGV. The material sequenced was peripheral blood. This TCR was sampled from an elderly woman in a cohort sampled during active or convalescent COVID-19. This chain uses TRBV11-2 with TRBJ2-5, with 9 bases matching TRBD2. CDR3 protein: CASSTGTSSSPTQETQYF. The CDR3 DNA reads as TGTGCCAGCAGCACCGGGACTAGCTCATCCCCTACACAAGAGACCCAGTACTTC. Full variable domain (rest looked up from reference TRBV11-2 and TRBJ2-5): EAGVAQSPRYKIIEKRQSVAFWCNPISGHATLYWYQQILGQGPKLLIQFQNNGVVDDSQLPKDRFSAERLKGVDSTLKIQPAKLEDSAVYLCASSTGTSSSPTQETQYFGPGTRLLVL.